Listed below are T cell receptor beta chains from one sample, sequenced in a study of cytomegalovirus exposure and HLA in healthy donors. Profiled with immunoSEQ multiplex PCR; TCRdb holds only in-frame clones, not every one. The profile shows 200,000 to 250,000 clones, over 80% of them singletons. Sequenced sample: PBMCs. The origin of the receptors is a woman aged 45-65 years in good health and CMV-seropositive. The CDR3 runs from the conserved cysteine through the conserved F or W. Each record gives: J gene, D gene, clone size, V gene, CDR3 DNA, CDR3 protein. The D gene is left open where the match is weak. Size is stated for part of the rows, as once, few or many counts, or as a class when the clone is expanded.

>TRBJ2-7|.|.|TRBV27
TGTGCCAGCAGTCGACAGGTGTGGAACAGACCTTACGAGCAGTACTTC
CASSRQVWNRPYEQYF
>TRBJ2-5|.|.|TRBV5-5
TGTGCCAGCAGCTCGACAAGTTACCAAGAGACCCAGTACTTC
CASSSTSYQETQYF
>TRBJ1-6|TRBD1|.|TRBV5-1
TGCGCCAGCAGCTTAGTGGGGACAGTGGATTCACCCCTCCACTTT
CASSLVGTVDSPLHF
>TRBJ2-7|.|.|TRBV2
TGTGCCAGCAGACGACAGGTCCGTCTTGCCTACGAGCAGTACTTC
CASRRQVRLAYEQYF
>TRBJ2-3|TRBD2|.|TRBV28
TGTGCCAGCAGTTTGACGGGCGGGGGGACAGATACGCAGTATTTT
CASSLTGGGTDTQYF
>TRBJ2-1|TRBD2|.|TRBV30
TGTGCCTGGAGCCCCTCCACTAGCGGGGGGTCGTTCTTC
CAWSPSTSGGSFF
>TRBJ1-6|TRBD1|.|TRBV28
TGTGCCAGCAGTTACCGGACAGGGAGTAATTCACCCCTCCACTTT
CASSYRTGSNSPLHF
>TRBJ1-6|TRBD1|.|TRBV6-5
TGTGCCAGCAGCCCCTGGGACAGCTATAATTCACCCCTCCACTTT
CASSPWDSYNSPLHF
>TRBJ2-1|TRBD2|.|TRBV5-4
TGTGCCAGCAGGTCCACCGGGACTAATCATAGGGGCAATGAGCAGTTCTTC
CASRSTGTNHRGNEQFF
>TRBJ1-2|TRBD1|.|TRBV5-1
TGCGCCAGCAGCTGGAGGACAGGGGGAGATGGTGGCTACACCTTC
CASSWRTGGDGGYTF
>TRBJ2-7|TRBD1|.|TRBV6-1
TGTGCCAGCACGAACAGGGGCTACGAGCAGTACTTC
CASTNRGYEQYF
>TRBJ1-1|.|once|TRBV14
TGTGCCAGCAGCCCCCCCCAGGGGATGGCTTTCTTT
CASSPPQGMAFF
>TRBJ1-1|TRBD1|.|TRBV30
TGTGCCTGGTCGACAGGGCGGACTGAAGCTTTCTTT
CAWSTGRTEAFF
>TRBJ1-1|.|once|TRBV5-1
TGCGCCAGCAGCTTGGCGAAAGGGGCAGGGTACGCTTTCTTT
CASSLAKGAGYAFF
>TRBJ1-1|TRBD1|.|TRBV11-2
TGTGCCAGCACCCTGGGACAGGGGGGGGACACTGAAGCTTTCTTT
CASTLGQGGDTEAFF
>TRBJ2-3|.|.|TRBV29-1
TGCAGCGTTGAGGGCAGGGGCGGCACAGATACGCAGTATTTT
CSVEGRGGTDTQYF
>TRBJ1-3|.|.|TRBV4-3
TGCGCCAGCAGCCTGACACCGAGCTCTGGAAACACCATATATTTT
CASSLTPSSGNTIYF